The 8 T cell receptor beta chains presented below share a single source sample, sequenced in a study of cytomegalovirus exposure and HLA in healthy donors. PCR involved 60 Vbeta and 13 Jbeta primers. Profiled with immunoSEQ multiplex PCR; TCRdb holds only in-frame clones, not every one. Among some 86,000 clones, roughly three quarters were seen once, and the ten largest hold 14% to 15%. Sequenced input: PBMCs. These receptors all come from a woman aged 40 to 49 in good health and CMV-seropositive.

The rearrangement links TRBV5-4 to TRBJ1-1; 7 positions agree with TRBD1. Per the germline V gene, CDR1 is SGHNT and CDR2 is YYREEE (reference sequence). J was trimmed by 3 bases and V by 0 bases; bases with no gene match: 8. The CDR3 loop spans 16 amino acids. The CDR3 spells CASSLGPQGSYTEAFF. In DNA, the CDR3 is TGTGCCAGCAGCTTGGGACCACAGGGGTCGTACACTGAAGCTTTCTTT.

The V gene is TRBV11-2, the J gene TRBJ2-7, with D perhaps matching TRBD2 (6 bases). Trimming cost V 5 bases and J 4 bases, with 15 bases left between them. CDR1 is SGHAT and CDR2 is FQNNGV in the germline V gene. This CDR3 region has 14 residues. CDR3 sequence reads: CASSRLGEAYEQYF. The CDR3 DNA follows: TGTGCCAGCAGCCGACTTGGGGAGGCGTACGAGCAGTACTTC.

The CDR3 DNA reads as TGTGCCAGCAGCCAAACACAGGGGAGAGGGACTGAAGCTTTCTTT. Protein sequence: CASSQTQGRGTEAFF. V usage is TRBV7-9 and J usage is TRBJ1-1; 7 bases match TRBD1. The CDR3 contains 15 residues. The germline CDR1 and CDR2 sequences are SEHNR and FQNEAQ (reference sequence). V was clipped by 5 bases and J by 5 bases; unmatched bases: 11.

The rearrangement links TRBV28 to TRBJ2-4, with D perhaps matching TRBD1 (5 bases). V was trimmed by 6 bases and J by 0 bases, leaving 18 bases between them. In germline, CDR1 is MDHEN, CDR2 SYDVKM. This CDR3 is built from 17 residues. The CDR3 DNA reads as TGTGCCAGCAGCCGAAGGGGAACGACAGTAGCCAAAAACATTCAGTACTTC. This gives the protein CASSRRGTTVAKNIQYF.

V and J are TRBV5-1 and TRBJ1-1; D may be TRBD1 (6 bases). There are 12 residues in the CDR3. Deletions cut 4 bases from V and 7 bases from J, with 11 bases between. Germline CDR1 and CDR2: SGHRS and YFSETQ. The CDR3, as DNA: TGCGCCAGCAGCCTACAGGGTAATGAAGCTTTCTTT. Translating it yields CASSLQGNEAFF.

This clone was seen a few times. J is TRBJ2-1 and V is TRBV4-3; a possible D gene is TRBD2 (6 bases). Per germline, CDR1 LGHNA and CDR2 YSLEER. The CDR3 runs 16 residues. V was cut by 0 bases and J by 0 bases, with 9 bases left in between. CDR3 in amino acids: CASSQDGGSSYNEQFF. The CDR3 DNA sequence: TGCGCCAGCAGCCAAGATGGAGGGAGCTCCTACAATGAGCAGTTCTTC.

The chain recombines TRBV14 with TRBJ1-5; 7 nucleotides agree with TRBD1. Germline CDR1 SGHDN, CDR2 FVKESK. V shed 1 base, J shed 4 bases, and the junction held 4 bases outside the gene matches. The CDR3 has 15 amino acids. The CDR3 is CASSQGGRGNQPQHF. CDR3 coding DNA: TGTGCCAGCAGCCAAGGGGGCAGGGGGAATCAGCCCCAGCATTTT. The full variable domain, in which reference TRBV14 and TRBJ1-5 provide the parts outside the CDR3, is EAGVTQFPSHSVIEKGQTVTLRCDPISGHDNLYWYRRVMGKEIKFLLHFVKESKQDESGMPNNRFLAERTGGTYSTLKVQPAELEDSGVYFCASSQGGRGNQPQHFGDGTRLSIL.

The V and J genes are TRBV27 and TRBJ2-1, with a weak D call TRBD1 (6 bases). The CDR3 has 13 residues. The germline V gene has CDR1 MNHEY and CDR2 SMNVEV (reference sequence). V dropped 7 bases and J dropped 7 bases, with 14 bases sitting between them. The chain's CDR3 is CASKGTLWNEQFF. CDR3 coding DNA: TGTGCCAGCAAAGGGACACTATGGAATGAGCAGTTCTTC.